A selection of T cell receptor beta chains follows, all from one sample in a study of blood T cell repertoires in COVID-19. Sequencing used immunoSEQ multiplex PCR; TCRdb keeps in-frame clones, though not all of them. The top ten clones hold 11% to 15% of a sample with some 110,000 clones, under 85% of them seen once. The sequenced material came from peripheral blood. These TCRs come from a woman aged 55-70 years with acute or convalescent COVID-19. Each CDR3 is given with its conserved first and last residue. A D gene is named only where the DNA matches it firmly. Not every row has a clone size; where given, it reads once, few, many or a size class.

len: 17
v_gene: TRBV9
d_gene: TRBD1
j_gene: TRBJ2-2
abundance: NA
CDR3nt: TGTGCCAGCAGCCTCAAACGGACAGGGGACGACACCGGGGAGCTGTTTTTT
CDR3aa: CASSLKRTGDDTGELFF

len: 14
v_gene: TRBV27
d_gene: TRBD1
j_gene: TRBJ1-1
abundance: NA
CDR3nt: TGTGCCAGCAACAAACAGGGGGGGAACACTGAAGCTTTCTTT
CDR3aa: CASNKQGGNTEAFF

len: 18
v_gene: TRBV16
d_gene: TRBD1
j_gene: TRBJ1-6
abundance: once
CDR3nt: TGTGCCAGCAGCCCCGCGACAGGGGGTTTACGCTGGAATTCACCCCTCCACTTT
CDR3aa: CASSPATGGLRWNSPLHF

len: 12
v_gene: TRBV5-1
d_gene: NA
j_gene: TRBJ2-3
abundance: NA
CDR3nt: TGCGCCAGCAGTTTCCTCTTGGATACGCAGTATTTT
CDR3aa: CASSFLLDTQYF

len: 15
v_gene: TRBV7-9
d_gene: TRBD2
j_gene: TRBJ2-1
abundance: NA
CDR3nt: TGTGCCAGCAGCTTAGTACTAGCGGCCTACAATGAGCAGTTCTTC
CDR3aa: CASSLVLAAYNEQFF

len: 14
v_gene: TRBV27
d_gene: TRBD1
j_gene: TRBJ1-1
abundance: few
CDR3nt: TGTGCCAGCAGCCGGACAGGGGGTAACTTTGAAGCTTTCTTT
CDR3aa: CASSRTGGNFEAFF

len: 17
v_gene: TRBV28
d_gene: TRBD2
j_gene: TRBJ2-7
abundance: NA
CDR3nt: TGTGCCAGCAGTCAATGGCGTAGCGGGAGGGCCCGGTACGAGCAGTACTTC
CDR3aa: CASSQWRSGRARYEQYF

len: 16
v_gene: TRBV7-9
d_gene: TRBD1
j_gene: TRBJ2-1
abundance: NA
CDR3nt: TGTGCCAGCAACCCGACCGGGACAGGGGGCTACAATGAGCAGTTCTTC
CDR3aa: CASNPTGTGGYNEQFF

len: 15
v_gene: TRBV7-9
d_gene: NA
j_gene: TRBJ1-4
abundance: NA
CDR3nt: TGTGCCAGCAGCTCATTGACAGGCAGATGGGAAAAACTGTTTTTT
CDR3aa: CASSSLTGRWEKLFF

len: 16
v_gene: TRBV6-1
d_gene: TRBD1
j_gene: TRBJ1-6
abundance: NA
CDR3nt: TGTGCCAGCAGTGAAATTACCGGGACAGGGGGCGGCCCCCTCCACTTT
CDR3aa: CASSEITGTGGGPLHF

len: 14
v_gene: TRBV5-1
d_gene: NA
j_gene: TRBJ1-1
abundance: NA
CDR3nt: TGCGCCAGCAGCTTGGGGGCGATGAACACTGAAGCTTTCTTT
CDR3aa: CASSLGAMNTEAFF